The sequence of this TCR beta chain was determined in a study of human T cells and chemical hapten exposure. Across the study: In the sensitization step, 2% DPC was placed on around 2 cm by around 2 cm of upper inner arm skin.

For the library, individual cDNA molecules each received unique molecular identifiers. In TCRdb, the RACE reads were re-called with MiXCR into one record per CDR3 protein. The repertoire consists of tens of thousands of distinct CDR3 sequences, with more than 9% occurring once and the leading ten covering 4% to 5.5%. Specified time point: patch test 2, 6 weeks after DPC sensitization. Noted treatment: therapeutic diphenylcyclopropenone sensitization with weekly scalp DPC. Non-pregnant alopecia patients aged 18 to 70, suitable for DPC therapy. Study-wide findings and caveats: Counts of TCRs above 1 in 1000 frequency stayed unchanged with DPC sensitization.

This clonotype has just a few counts. The antigen is undetermined. The sequenced sample was whole blood, obtained in connection with sensitization to the hapten diphenylcyclopropenone (DPC). The sequence came from a woman between 45 and 60 years old with alopecia areata. Some clones in this sample may be carry-over from other donors' samples.

The CDR3 is CASRHRGQNTGELFF. The CDR3 DNA reads TGTGCCAGCAGACACAGGGGGCAGAACACCGGGGAGCTGTTTTTT. This chain connects TRBV2 to TRBJ2-2; 9 positions agree with TRBD1. This CDR3 contains 15 residues. The J segment lost 1 base and the V segment lost 6 bases, leaving 3 bases of the junction unmatched. From germline, CDR1 is SNHLY and CDR2 FYNNEI.